The 12 T cell receptor beta chains presented below share a single source sample, sequenced in a study of T-cell memory formation after mild COVID-19. TCRdb called the 5' RACE reads again in MiXCR, with one record for every CDR3 protein. The sample lists 450,000 to 700,000 distinct CDR3 sequences, 15% to 20% occurring once. The sequencing input was PBMCs or a T cell subset sorted from them (not recorded which). The receptors were gathered from an adult woman who had mild COVID-19 (a few samples of this study predate the infection). Cell type and time point are not known.

The CDR3 is CASSLVANSNEKLFF. Written as DNA, the CDR3 is TGTGCCAGCAGTTTAGTGGCTAACTCGAATGAAAAACTGTTTTTT. V and J are TRBV12-3 or TRBV12-4 and TRBJ1-4; the D is unclear. CDR3 size: 15 residues. V was clipped by 1 base and J by 5 bases, with 11 bases between them.

The chain combines TRBV5-1 with TRBJ2-1; 8 bases map to TRBD2. The CDR3 spans 15 residues. CDR1 SGHRS and CDR2 YFSETQ come from the germline V gene. Trimming took 0 bases from V and 9 from J; bases not matched to a gene: 8. The CDR3 region has the DNA TGCGCCAGCAGCTTGGAGCAAGCGGGGGCATTTGAGCAGTTCTTC. Its translation is CASSLEQAGAFEQFF. The whole variable domain, remainder taken from reference TRBV5-1 and TRBJ2-1, is KAGVTQTPRYLIKTRGQQVTLSCSPISGHRSVSWYQQTPGQGLQFLFEYFSETQRNKGNFPGRFSGRQFSNSRSEMNVSTLELGDSALYLCASSLEQAGAFEQFFGPGTRLTVL.

In DNA form, the CDR3 reads TGTGCCAGCAGCTTACAGTTACAAGAGACCCAGTACTTC. This translates into CASSLQLQETQYF. The rearrangement joins TRBV7-6 to TRBJ2-5; no reliable D call. The CDR3 runs to 13 residues. V lost 2 bases and J 2 bases, leaving 6 bases between the germline ends. The germline gives CDR1 SGHVS, CDR2 FNYEAQ.

This clonotype was recorded many times. The CDR3 is CASRVRYPSYNEQFF. DNA for the CDR3: TGTGCCAGCAGGGTCAGGTACCCGTCCTACAATGAGCAGTTCTTC. The chain combines TRBV6-5 with TRBJ2-1; unclear D gene. The CDR3 loop spans 15 amino acids. The ends were cut back, 6 bases at V and 1 base at J, with 13 bases in the middle. Germline CDR1 reads MNHEY; CDR2 reads SVGAGI.

A few counts support this clonotype. The chain carries TRBV24-1 and TRBJ2-4; D is perhaps TRBD2 (5 bases). The V and J ends lost 0 bases and 3 bases respectively, with 8 bases between them. The germline V gene encodes CDR1 KGHDR and CDR2 SFDVKD. The CDR3 runs to 15 residues. CDR3 region: CATSDLEGGKNIQYF. DNA for the CDR3: TGTGCCACCAGTGATTTGGAAGGAGGCAAAAACATTCAGTACTTC.

This chain connects TRBV25-1 to TRBJ2-5; TRBD1 might be the D (6 bases). Germline assignment: CDR1 MGHDK and CDR2 SYGVNS. The CDR3 length is 15 residues. V lost 5 bases to trimming and J lost 1 base, with 14 bases between them. The DNA of the CDR3 is TGTGCCAGCAGTAGGGTCCGCAGGGGCCAAGAGACCCAGTACTTC. As protein: CASSRVRRGQETQYF.

The chain has TRBV7-9 and TRBJ2-1; 7 nucleotides line up with TRBD2. Losses at the gene ends were 5 bases for V and 8 bases for J; bases not matched to a gene: 6. CDR3 length equals 13 residues. Germline loops: CDR1 SEHNR, CDR2 FQNEAQ (reference sequence). This CDR3 is CASSLSGAHEQFF. DNA of the CDR3: TGTGCCAGCAGCCTGAGCGGGGCCCATGAGCAGTTCTTC.

This clonotype came up a few times. The chain recombines TRBV11-3 with TRBJ2-3, with TRBD2 matching 10 bases. Germline CDR1 is SGHNT and CDR2 is YENEEA. The CDR3 sequence is 19 residues long. The ends lost 1 base at V and 2 bases at J; junction bases unmatched: 12. The DNA for the CDR3 is TGTGCCAGCAGCTTAGGGGTTGGACTAGCGGATCCTCCCACAGATACGCAGTATTTT. Protein product: CASSLGVGLADPPTDTQYF.

In its sample, this clonotype was seen a few times. This sequence joins TRBV12-3 or TRBV12-4 and TRBJ1-1; tentative D call: TRBD1 (5 bases). V lost 7 bases, J lost 4 bases, and 13 bases lay in between. The CDR3 length is 13 residues. The CDR3 DNA reads TGTGCCAGCATTGGGACTTGGGTCACTGAAGCTTTCTTT. Translated: CASIGTWVTEAFF.

This chain uses TRBV9 with TRBJ2-2; 7 bases map to TRBD2. There are 15 residues in the CDR3. V lost 0 bases to trimming and J lost 3 bases; unmatched junction nucleotides: 2. Germline lookup yields CDR1 SGDLS and CDR2 YYNGEE. Written as DNA, the CDR3 is TGTGCCAGCAGCGTAGCTAGCGGTTACACCGGGGAGCTGTTTTTT. This encodes CASSVASGYTGELFF.

This chain links TRBV13 with TRBJ2-7, with TRBD2 as a possible D gene (6 bases). With 5 bases removed from V and 3 bases from J, the gap between germline ends came to 14 bases. Germline V gene lookup returns CDR1 PRHDT and CDR2 FYEKMQ (reference sequence). This CDR3 spans 14 amino acids. The CDR3 DNA is TGTGCCAGCAGCACCCCCCGGGAGAACTACGAGCAGTACTTC. Translation: CASSTPRENYEQYF.

The chain recombines TRBV7-9 with TRBJ2-7, with D perhaps given as TRBD1 or TRBD2 (7 bases each). CDR1 and CDR2 from the germline V gene are SEHNR and FQNEAQ (reference sequence). CDR3 length equals 16 residues. The V end was cut by 7 bases, the J end by 7 bases, with 26 bases between. This CDR3 is CASTSRAGGASEEQYF. CDR3 DNA: TGTGCCAGCACCTCCCGAGCAGGGGGGGCGTCTGAAGAGCAGTACTTC. Looking up the rest from reference TRBV7-9 and TRBJ2-7 gives the full variable domain: DTGVSQNPRHKITKRGQNVTFRCDPISEHNRLYWYRQTLGQGPEFLTYFQNEAQLEKSRLLSDRFSAERPKGSFSTLEIQRTEQGDSAMYLCASTSRAGGASEEQYFGPGTRLTVT.